The next 31 T cell receptor beta chains were all read from a single sample in a study of blood T cell repertoires in COVID-19. Produced via immunoSEQ multiplex PCR; TCRdb's table is partial and in-frame only. The sample holds 150,000 to 200,000 clones, around 81% seen once. Sequenced: peripheral blood. Every receptor here comes from a man aged 55 to 70 with active or convalescent COVID-19.

The gene calls are TRBV11-2 and TRBJ1-2; D uncertain. Germline CDR1 reads SGHAT; CDR2 reads FQNNGV. The length of the CDR3 is 14 residues. Trimming pared 5 bases from V and 2 bases from J, leaving 12 bases between. Here the CDR3 reads CASSPGAKNYGYTF. As DNA, the CDR3 is TGTGCCAGCAGCCCGGGAGCCAAGAACTATGGCTACACCTTC.

The chain couples TRBV18 to TRBJ1-2, with D perhaps TRBD1 (6 bases). Trimming took 5 bases from V and 2 from J, leaving 15 bases between them. The CDR3 is made up of 15 amino acids. Looked up from germline, CDR1 is KGHSH and CDR2 is LQKENI. CDR3 coding DNA: TGTGCCAGCTCAAGGCAGGGGTCCCCCAACTATGGCTACACCTTC. It is translated as CASSRQGSPNYGYTF.

V and J are TRBV6-5 and TRBJ1-1, with D perhaps TRBD1 (5 bases). Germline lookup yields CDR1 MNHEY and CDR2 SVGAGI. This CDR3 is built from 14 residues. V was pared by 4 bases and J by 10 bases, with 19 bases between. The CDR3: CASSWGSGVSSAFF. CDR3 coding DNA: TGTGCCAGCAGTTGGGGCTCAGGAGTATCTTCAGCTTTCTTT.

J is TRBJ2-1 and V is TRBV7-3; 8 bases align to TRBD2. Germline V lookup: CDR1 SGHTA, CDR2 FQGTGA. CDR3 length: 17 amino acids. Germline trimming cut 5 bases from V and 10 bases from J; bases unmatched to any gene: 19. The CDR3 sequence is CASSPQPPGLGSEEQFF. The DNA of the CDR3 is TGTGCCAGCAGCCCTCAACCCCCGGGACTAGGGTCTGAGGAGCAGTTCTTC.

The V gene is TRBV2, the J gene TRBJ2-5, with 9 bases fitting TRBD1. CDR3 length equals 14 residues. Looked up from germline, CDR1 is SNHLY and CDR2 is FYNNEI. Trimming at V came to 8 bases and at J to 5 bases, leaving 9 bases not matched to a gene. This CDR3 is CASGTGLSEETQYF. The CDR3 DNA follows: TGTGCCAGCGGGACAGGGCTCAGCGAGGAGACCCAGTACTTC.

The chain carries TRBV28 and TRBJ1-6; D not resolved. Germline V gives CDR1 MDHEN, CDR2 SYDVKM. Trimming took off 2 bases at V and 10 bases at J, with 15 bases between the two ends. The CDR3 is 15 residues long. CDR3 loop: CASSLLKTHGSPLHF. CDR3 coding DNA: TGTGCCAGCAGTTTACTTAAGACCCACGGGTCACCCCTCCACTTT.

In DNA, the CDR3 is TGTGCCAGCAAGGAGTCTGGTTCCAGGGAAGTAAAGGCGTTTTTT. Amino acids: CASKESGSREVKAFF. The rearrangement links TRBV6-5 to TRBJ1-4; tentative D call: TRBD1 (5 bases). The V gene's germline CDR1 is MNHEY and CDR2 SVGAGI. The CDR3 totals 15 residues. The germline V and J ends were trimmed by 7 bases and 16 bases, with 28 bases remaining between them.

The chain links TRBV7-2 to TRBJ1-1; 7 nucleotides match TRBD1. The trim removed 7 bases at V and 3 bases at J, leaving 5 bases unmatched. Germline V lookup: CDR1 SGHTA, CDR2 FQGNSA. This CDR3 region has 13 residues. This CDR3 is CASTRDRDTEAFF. The CDR3, as DNA: TGTGCCAGCACCCGGGACAGAGACACTGAAGCTTTCTTT.

The rearrangement links TRBV9 to TRBJ1-2; 7 positions match TRBD1. V lost 4 bases and J lost 3; bases outside the gene matches: 6. The CDR3 extends over 14 amino acids. The germline CDR1 and CDR2 sequences are SGDLS and YYNGEE. The CDR3 is CASSPTDRDYGYTF. For the CDR3, the DNA is TGTGCCAGCAGCCCGACTGACAGGGACTATGGCTACACCTTC. Together with reference TRBV9 and TRBJ1-2, the CDR3 gives the full variable domain: DSGVTQTPKHLITATGQRVTLRCSPRSGDLSVYWYQQSLDQGLQFLIQYYNGEERAKGNILERFSAQQFPDLHSELNLSSLELGDSALYFCASSPTDRDYGYTFGSGTRLTVV.

The chain joins TRBV29-1 to TRBJ1-1; no definite D call. Trimming removed 6 bases from V and 0 bases from J, with 14 bases in between. Germline lookup yields CDR1 SQVTM and CDR2 ANQGSEA. The CDR3 covers 14 residues. In DNA form, the CDR3 reads TGCAGCGTGCAAACGGGAACGGTGAACACTGAAGCTTTCTTT. Translation gives CSVQTGTVNTEAFF.

The V call is TRBV7-9, the J call TRBJ1-1; the D gene is possibly TRBD1 (6 bases). In germline, CDR1 is SEHNR, CDR2 FQNEAQ (reference sequence). The CDR3 runs 12 residues. Trimming removed 5 bases from V and 7 bases from J, with 11 bases in between. Written as DNA, the CDR3 is TGTGCCAGCAGCGGGAAGGGGGTTGAAGCTTTCTTT. As protein: CASSGKGVEAFF.

This sequence joins TRBV5-6 and TRBJ2-5; the match to TRBD1 covers 8 bases. This CDR3 is built from 15 residues. The junction had 5 bases not matched to a gene; V was cut back by 4 bases and J by 0 bases. CDR1 is SGHDT, CDR2 YYEEEE, per germline. CDR3 nucleotide sequence: TGTGCCAGCAGCCAAGTGGACAGGGACCAAGAGACCCAGTACTTC. Amino acid sequence: CASSQVDRDQETQYF.

This clone is a singleton in its sample. V usage is TRBV11-2 and J usage is TRBJ2-5; 11 nucleotides align to TRBD2. Germline-derived CDR1 and CDR2 are SGHAT and FQNNGV. The CDR3 runs 17 residues. The V segment lost 1 base and the J segment 5 bases; nucleotides outside the gene matches: 9. The CDR3 region has the DNA TGTGCCAGCAGCTTAGTGGCTAGCGGGGGGACCAAGGAGACCCAGTACTTC. Its translation is CASSLVASGGTKETQYF.

This rearrangement joins TRBV10-1 to TRBJ2-7, with unresolved D. V lost 0 bases and J lost 0, with 6 bases in between. Germline V gene sequence: CDR1 WNHNN, CDR2 SYGVQD (reference sequence). CDR3 length equals 14 residues. CDR3 region: CASSESTGSYEQYF. The CDR3 nucleotides read TGCGCCAGCAGTGAGTCTACCGGCTCCTACGAGCAGTACTTC.

This chain joins TRBV4-2 and TRBJ2-1, with 11 bases identical to TRBD2. Germline V gene data show CDR1 as LGHNA and CDR2 as YNFKEQ. The CDR3 loop spans 18 amino acids. The V gene end was trimmed by 1 base and the J gene end by 4 bases; junction bases not matched to a gene: 9. CDR3 loop: CASSQVVAGGGLYNEQFF. CDR3 DNA sequence: TGTGCCAGCAGCCAAGTGGTAGCGGGAGGGGGCCTTTACAATGAGCAGTTCTTC.

This clone was recorded only once. J is TRBJ2-4 and V is TRBV5-8, with D perhaps TRBD2 (7 bases). This CDR3 has 16 amino acids. Trimming cost V 4 bases and J 0 bases, with 14 bases left between them. The germline gives CDR1 SGHTS, CDR2 YDEGEE. The CDR3 DNA reads TGTGCCAGCAGCGCGCGGGGGACACCAGCCAAAAACATTCAGTACTTC. Translating it yields CASSARGTPAKNIQYF.

The V call is TRBV3-1 (or the pseudogene TRBV3-2), the J call TRBJ2-1; 8 bases map to TRBD2. Germline V CDR1 and CDR2: LGHDT, YNNKEL (reference sequence). There are 15 residues in the CDR3. CDR3 nucleotides: TGTCCCCCCACCCAAGACGGGGGGGGGTACAATGAGCAGTTCTTC. This translates into CPPTQDGGGYNEQFF.

The rearrangement links TRBV2 to TRBJ2-5; TRBD1 matches at 9 bases. Germline CDR1 is SNHLY and CDR2 is FYNNEI. Trimming removed 6 bases from V and 4 bases from J; junction bases left unmatched: 6. The CDR3 consists of 14 residues. CDR3 residues: CASRVRDRAETQYF. DNA of the CDR3: TGTGCCAGCAGGGTCCGGGACAGGGCAGAGACCCAGTACTTC.

This clone was observed a handful of times. The CDR3 DNA follows: TGCAGCGTTGGACAGGGTTTAAGTAGCAATCAGCCCCAGCATTTT. This translates into CSVGQGLSSNQPQHF. The chain joins TRBV29-1 to TRBJ1-5, with 7 bases fitting TRBD1. Looked up from germline, CDR1 is SQVTM and CDR2 is ANQGSEA. The CDR3 is 15 amino acids. The V segment lost 4 bases and the J segment 0 bases; nucleotides outside the gene matches: 6.

The J gene is TRBJ1-1, the V gene TRBV2; D is ambiguous. Germline lookup yields CDR1 SNHLY and CDR2 FYNNEI. The CDR3 has 13 residues. The V gene lost 4 bases and the J gene lost 11 bases, with 17 bases spanning the gap. The CDR3 is CASSVGPGGVAFF. The DNA for the CDR3 is TGTGCCAGCAGTGTAGGTCCCGGCGGTGTGGCTTTCTTT.

This chain connects TRBV6-1 to TRBJ2-7; tentatively, D is TRBD2 (5 bases). Trimming pared 4 bases from V and 2 bases from J, leaving 18 bases between. CDR3 length equals 16 residues. The germline gives CDR1 MNHNS, CDR2 SASEGT. This CDR3 reads CASSVKVANVAYEQYF. The CDR3, as DNA: TGTGCCAGCAGTGTTAAGGTAGCGAATGTCGCCTACGAGCAGTACTTC.

V usage is TRBV4-2 and J usage is TRBJ1-5; a possible D gene is TRBD1 (6 bases). Germline lookup yields CDR1 LGHNA and CDR2 YNFKEQ. The CDR3 is 16 amino acids. Trimming removed 1 base from V and 5 bases from J, with 15 bases in between. CDR3 residues: CASSQVFVTGDQPQHF. CDR3 DNA sequence: TGTGCCAGCAGCCAAGTTTTCGTGACAGGTGATCAGCCCCAGCATTTT.

The chain is built from TRBV15 and TRBJ1-1, with TRBD1 as a possible D gene (6 bases). Trimming removed 0 bases from V and 1 base from J, with 9 bases in between. The CDR3 sequence is 15 residues long. Germline V gene sequence: CDR1 LNHNV, CDR2 YYDKDF (reference sequence). The CDR3 DNA reads as TGTGCCACCAGCAGAGATGGCAGGGGGAACACTGAAGCTTTCTTT. Its protein product is CATSRDGRGNTEAFF.

This chain uses TRBV7-6 with TRBJ2-5; no reliable D call. The length of the CDR3 is 15 residues. Between the trimmed V and J ends, which lost 1 base and 0 bases, there was a span of 9 bases. Germline assignment: CDR1 SGHVS and CDR2 FNYEAQ. CDR3 DNA: TGTGCCAGCAGCTTAGAACAATCGTACCAAGAGACCCAGTACTTC. Translating gives CASSLEQSYQETQYF.

This clone was observed a few times. The chain combines TRBV7-2 with TRBJ2-5; 7 bases match TRBD1. The junction had 6 bases not matched to a gene; V was cut back by 4 bases and J by 4 bases. The CDR3 covers 14 residues. Germline-derived CDR1 and CDR2 are SGHTA and FQGNSA. The CDR3, as DNA: TGTGCCAGCAGCTGGACCAGGGGGTCAGAGACCCAGTACTTC. Translation gives CASSWTRGSETQYF.

The chain carries TRBV6-5 and TRBJ1-1; TRBD1 might be the D (6 bases). Looked up from germline, CDR1 is MNHEY and CDR2 is SVGAGI. This CDR3 comprises 14 residues. V gave up 9 bases and J gave up 0 bases, with 14 bases separating them. The CDR3 here is CASRLTGMNTEAFF. CDR3 DNA: TGTGCCAGTCGATTGACAGGTATGAACACTGAAGCTTTCTTT.

The genes are TRBV11-3 and TRBJ1-4; 8 bases are a match to TRBD1. J was trimmed by 3 bases and V by 5 bases; bases with no gene match: 5. Looked up from germline, CDR1 is SGHNT and CDR2 is YENEEA. This CDR3 contains 15 residues. The CDR3 DNA reads TGTGCCAGCAGCCCCCGACAGGGGTCTAATGAAAAACTGTTTTTT. It specifies CASSPRQGSNEKLFF. Full variable domain (rest looked up from reference TRBV11-3 and TRBJ1-4): EAGVVQSPRYKIIEKKQPVAFWCNPISGHNTLYWYLQNLGQGPELLIRYENEEAVDDSQLPKDRFSAERLKGVDSTLKIQPAELGDSAVYLCASSPRQGSNEKLFFGSGTQLSVL.

CDR3 region: CATSDSGTGTSGVRYNEQFF. Written as DNA, the CDR3 is TGTGCCACCAGTGATTCAGGGACCGGGACTAGCGGGGTTCGATACAATGAGCAGTTCTTC. The chain has TRBV24-1 and TRBJ2-1; 13 bases agree with TRBD2. The CDR3 spans 20 residues. Trimming cost V 2 bases and J 4 bases; bases outside gene matches: 13. CDR1 and CDR2 from the germline V gene are KGHDR and SFDVKD.

The chain couples TRBV20-1 to TRBJ1-5; no definite D call. CDR3 size: 11 residues. The germline V gene encodes CDR1 DFQATT and CDR2 SNEGSKA (reference sequence). V lost 0 bases, J lost 13 bases, and 10 bases lay in between. CDR3 coding DNA: TGCAGTGCTAGAGATCTCAAACAGCAGCATTTT. Translation gives CSARDLKQQHF.

The chain recombines TRBV3-1 (or the pseudogene TRBV3-2) with TRBJ1-1, with 7 bases that match TRBD1. The J segment lost 3 bases and the V segment lost 1 base, leaving 5 bases of the junction unmatched. The germline V gene has CDR1 LGHDT and CDR2 YNNKEL (reference sequence). This CDR3 contains 15 residues. CDR3 protein: CASSQVLGGYTEAFF. The CDR3 DNA sequence: TGTGCCAGCAGCCAAGTCTTAGGGGGCTACACTGAAGCTTTCTTT.

This chain connects TRBV5-1 to TRBJ2-1; TRBD2 matches 8 bases. The V segment lost 4 bases and the J segment 5 bases; nucleotides outside the gene matches: 8. Germline CDR1 is SGHRS and CDR2 is YFSETQ. The CDR3 length is 15 residues. The CDR3 DNA sequence: TGCGCCAGCAGCGTGGGACTAGAACTCCACAATGAGCAGTTCTTC. Its protein product is CASSVGLELHNEQFF.